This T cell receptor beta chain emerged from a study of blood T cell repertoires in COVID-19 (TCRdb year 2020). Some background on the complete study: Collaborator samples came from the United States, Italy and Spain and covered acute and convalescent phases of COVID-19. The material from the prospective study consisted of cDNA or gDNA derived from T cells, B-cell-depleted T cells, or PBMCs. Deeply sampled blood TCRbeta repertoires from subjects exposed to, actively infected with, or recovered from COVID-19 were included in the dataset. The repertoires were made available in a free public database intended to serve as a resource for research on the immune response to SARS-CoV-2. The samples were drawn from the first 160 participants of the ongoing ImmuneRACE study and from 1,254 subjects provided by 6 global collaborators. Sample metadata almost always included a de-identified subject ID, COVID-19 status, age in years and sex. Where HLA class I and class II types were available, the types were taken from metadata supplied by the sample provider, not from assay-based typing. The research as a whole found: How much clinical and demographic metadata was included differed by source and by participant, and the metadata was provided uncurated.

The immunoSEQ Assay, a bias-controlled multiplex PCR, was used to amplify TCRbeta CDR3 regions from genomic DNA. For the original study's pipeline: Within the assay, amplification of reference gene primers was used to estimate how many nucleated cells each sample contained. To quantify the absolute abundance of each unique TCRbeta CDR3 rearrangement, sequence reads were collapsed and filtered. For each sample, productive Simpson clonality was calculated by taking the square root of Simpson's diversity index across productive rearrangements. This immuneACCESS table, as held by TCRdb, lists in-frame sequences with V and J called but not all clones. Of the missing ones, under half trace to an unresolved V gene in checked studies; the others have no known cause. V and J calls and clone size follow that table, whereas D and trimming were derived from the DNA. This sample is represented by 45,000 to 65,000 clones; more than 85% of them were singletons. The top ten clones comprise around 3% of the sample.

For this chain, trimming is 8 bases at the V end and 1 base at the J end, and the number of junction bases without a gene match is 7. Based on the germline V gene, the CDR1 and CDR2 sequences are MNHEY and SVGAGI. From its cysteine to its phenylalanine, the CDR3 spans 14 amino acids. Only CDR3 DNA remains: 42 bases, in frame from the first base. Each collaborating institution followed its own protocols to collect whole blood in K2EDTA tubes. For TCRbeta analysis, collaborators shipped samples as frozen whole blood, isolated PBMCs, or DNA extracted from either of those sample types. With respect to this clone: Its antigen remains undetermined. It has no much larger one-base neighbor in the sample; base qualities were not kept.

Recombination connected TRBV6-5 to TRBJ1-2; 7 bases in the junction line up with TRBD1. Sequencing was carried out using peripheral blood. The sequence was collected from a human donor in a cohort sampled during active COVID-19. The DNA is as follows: TGTGCCAGCGGACGGGACAGCATTAACTATGGCTACACCTTC. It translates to CASGRDSINYGYTF.